This record concerns one T cell receptor beta chain sequence. Antigen unknown. This sample is part of a study of a mutant IDH1 vaccine in newly diagnosed glioma. Across the study: Across weeks 1, 3, 5, 7, 11, 15, 19 and 23, patients received a vaccination each time, eight in all. The start of vaccination came 4-6 weeks after radiotherapy alone, or with temozolomide cycles. Study results and caveats: Whatever changes occurred in top peripheral T cell clonotypes seemed unrelated to pseudoprogression.

Time point here: week 11, during vaccination. With topical imiquimod, each dose of the vaccine consisted of 300 ug of mutant IDH1 20-mer peptide. Per the germline V gene, CDR1 is MDHEN and CDR2 is SYDVKM. Trimming removed 4 bases at V and 2 bases at J, with 3 bases between. The CDR3 contains 11 residues. The repertoire was sequenced with immunoSEQ multiplex PCR; TCRdb's copy has only in-frame clones and lacks some. The sample holds some 40,000 clones, roughly 80% seen once. The chain joins TRBV28 to TRBJ2-7; D is uncertain. The sequence derives from a woman in her 30s with glioma. Some clones in this sample may be carry-over from other donors' samples. This specimen was peripheral blood mononuclear cells (PBMCs), taken from a glioma patient whose treatment included an IDH1 peptide vaccine. The CDR3 protein is CASSSPYEQYF. CDR3 nucleotides: TGTGCCAGCAGTTCCCCCTACGAGCAGTACTTC.